Listed below are T cell receptor beta chains from one sample, sequenced in a study of shared clonotypes between healthy human individuals. Produced via immunoSEQ multiplex PCR; TCRdb's table is partial and in-frame only. The repertoire has a few hundred thousand clones, 79% of them found once; the top ten carry about 12%. The sequenced sample consisted of PBMCs. These receptors came from a woman in her forties in good health. Some clones in this sample may be carry-over from other donors' samples. Each CDR3 is given with its conserved first and last residue. Expanded clones get a size class; other rows say once, few or many, or leave the size out.

TRBJ2-7 | TRBV7-3 | NA | CASSPQGASSYEQYF
TRBJ2-3 | TRBV5-1 | few | CASSLEGREGTDTQYF
TRBJ2-6 | TRBV5-1 | NA | CASSLQGPGANVLTF
TRBJ2-1 | TRBV19 | NA | CASSIGTRLSLSEQFF
TRBJ2-3 | TRBV5-1 | NA | CASSLAEGTDTQYF
TRBJ2-3 | TRBV19 | NA | CASSIRGTSGRTDTQYF
TRBJ1-2 | TRBV7-2 | NA | CASSLDSSVNYGYTF
TRBJ2-2 | TRBV13 | NA | CASSLVTGGARTGELFF
TRBJ2-2 | TRBV28 | few | CASKIAGAGTGELFF
TRBJ2-3 | TRBV30 | NA | CAYRDSNTQYF